The 17 T cell receptor beta chains listed next were all sequenced from one sample in a study of tumor-infiltrating T cells and Merkel cell polyomavirus. About the research overall: The T cells studied were CD8+ and recognized the Merkel cell polyomavirus KLL epitope.

Immunohistochemistry showed robust Merkel cell polyomavirus Large T antigen staining in every patient's tumor. Sequencing was performed with immunoSEQ multiplex PCR; in TCRdb, only in-frame clones are kept and a portion is missing. The sample contains about 25,000 clones, about 85% of which appear only once. Sequenced sample: lymph node tissue. The receptor source for this set is a man in his fifties with Merkel cell carcinoma.

The chain is built from TRBV7-9 and TRBJ2-5, with 7 positions matching TRBD2. The V gene's germline CDR1 is SEHNR and CDR2 FQNEAQ (reference sequence). CDR3 length equals 16 residues. J gave up 5 bases and V 5 bases, and 14 bases lay outside the gene matches. DNA of the CDR3: TGTGCCAGCAGCCCGTCGGGCTTGCGGCGGGGGGAGACCCAGTACTTC. This encodes CASSPSGLRRGETQYF.

V usage is TRBV6-1 and J usage is TRBJ1-3, with D perhaps TRBD1 (5 bases). Germline loops: CDR1 MNHNS, CDR2 SASEGT. V was clipped by 1 base and J by 0 bases, with 7 bases between them. This CDR3 has 15 residues. CDR3 nucleotide sequence: TGTGCCAGCAGTGAAGACAGGCTCTCTGGAAACACCATATATTTT. Residues: CASSEDRLSGNTIYF.

The chain links TRBV13 to TRBJ2-7; 9 positions match TRBD1. This CDR3 contains 17 residues. CDR1 and CDR2 from the germline V gene are PRHDT and FYEKMQ (reference sequence). The V gene end was trimmed by 2 bases and the J gene end by 0 bases; junction bases not matched to a gene: 8. CDR3 bases: TGTGCCAGCAGCTTATTTCCCCGGGACAGGGACTCCTACGAGCAGTACTTC. Its translation: CASSLFPRDRDSYEQYF.

V usage is TRBV27 and J usage is TRBJ2-3; D is perhaps TRBD2 (6 bases). The CDR3 is 15 residues long. Trimming pared 3 bases from V and 6 bases from J, leaving 16 bases between. In germline, CDR1 is MNHEY, CDR2 SMNVEV (reference sequence). CDR3 in DNA: TGTGCCAGCAGTTTCCTAGGGGACTTGACCGATACGCAGTATTTT. This sequence encodes CASSFLGDLTDTQYF.

The V call is TRBV6-6, the J call TRBJ1-5; TRBD1 matches 8 bases. V was pared by 6 bases and J by 4 bases, with 8 bases of the junction left unmatched. CDR1 and CDR2 from the germline V gene are MNHNY and SVGAGI (reference sequence). The CDR3 runs 15 residues. DNA of the CDR3: TGTGCCAGCAGAAGCGACAGGGGCCCGAATCAGCCCCAGCATTTT. As protein: CASRSDRGPNQPQHF.

The J gene is TRBJ1-2, the V gene TRBV19; 9 nucleotides line up with TRBD1. Germline V gene sequence: CDR1 LNHDA, CDR2 SQIVND (reference sequence). The CDR3 contains 15 residues. The J segment lost 5 bases and the V segment lost 4 bases, leaving 8 bases of the junction unmatched. In DNA, the CDR3 is TGTGCCAGTAGTAACCGGGACAGGGTTGGTTATGGCTACACCTTC. It translates to CASSNRDRVGYGYTF. The full variable domain, completed using reference TRBV19 and TRBJ1-2, is DGGITQSPKYLFRKEGQNVTLSCEQNLNHDAMYWYRQDPGQGLRLIYYSQIVNDFQKGDIAEGYSVSREKKESFPLTVTSAQKNPTAFYLCASSNRDRVGYGYTFGSGTRLTVV.

V is TRBV4-3 and J is TRBJ1-6; weak D call: TRBD1 (6 bases). The V gene lost 2 bases and the J gene lost 2 bases, with 10 bases spanning the gap. The CDR3 covers 16 residues. Germline V lookup: CDR1 LGHNA, CDR2 YSLEER. The CDR3 is CASSQTGFTYNSPLHF. CDR3 sequence (DNA): TGCGCCAGCAGCCAAACAGGGTTCACCTATAATTCACCCCTCCACTTT.

The rearrangement joins TRBV30 to TRBJ2-7; 7 bases are shared with TRBD2. This CDR3 contains 13 residues. Germline V lookup: CDR1 GTSNPN, CDR2 SVGIG (reference sequence). J gave up 2 bases and V 5 bases, and 6 bases lay outside the gene matches. The CDR3 DNA is TGTGCCTGGTCGGCGGGGGTCACCTACGAGCAGTACTTC. This gives the protein CAWSAGVTYEQYF.

The V and J genes are TRBV28 and TRBJ1-1; D is perhaps TRBD1 (5 bases). Germline V gene lookup returns CDR1 MDHEN and CDR2 SYDVKM. This CDR3 comprises 14 residues. The ends were cut back, 9 bases at V and 4 bases at J, with 18 bases in the middle. CDR3: CASFSGQGGTEAFF. In DNA form, the CDR3 reads TGTGCCAGTTTCAGCGGGCAGGGAGGCACTGAAGCTTTCTTT.

The chain couples TRBV6-6 to TRBJ2-3, with 7 bases aligning to TRBD2. Germline V gene sequence: CDR1 MNHNY, CDR2 SVGAGI (reference sequence). The junction had 6 bases not matched to a gene; V was cut back by 2 bases and J by 4 bases. CDR3 size: 15 residues. CDR3 in DNA: TGTGCCAGCAGTTACCAGGAGGGAGGGGCAGATACGCAGTATTTT. It is translated as CASSYQEGGADTQYF.

The rearrangement uses TRBV19 and TRBJ1-1, with TRBD1 identical over 8 bases. CDR1 is LNHDA and CDR2 is SQIVND in the germline V gene (reference sequence). V dropped 5 bases and J dropped 10; count of bases not matched to a gene: 0. The CDR3 is 10 amino acids. The CDR3 loop is CASSQGAAFF. The CDR3 DNA sequence: TGTGCCAGTAGTCAGGGGGCAGCTTTCTTT.

The chain combines TRBV6-1 with TRBJ2-7; a weak D match, TRBD1 (6 bases). The CDR3 is 14 amino acids. The germline CDR1 and CDR2 sequences are MNHNS and SASEGT. Trimming pared 6 bases from V and 2 bases from J, leaving 14 bases between. CDR3 DNA: TGTGCCAGCAGCACGACGGGACAAACCTACGAGCAGTACTTC. As protein: CASSTTGQTYEQYF.

This clone has just one count. The chain recombines TRBV5-4 with TRBJ1-2; D gene ambiguous. V shed 7 bases and J shed 4 bases, with 23 bases lying between them. This CDR3 comprises 16 residues. CDR1 SGHNT and CDR2 YYREEE come from the germline V gene (reference sequence). The DNA of the CDR3 is TGTGCCAGCTGTAGGATCGTACCAGGAAAGATCTATGGCTACACCTTC. Translating gives CASCRIVPGKIYGYTF.

This sequence joins TRBV7-2 and TRBJ2-1, with a possible D match to TRBD1 (7 bases). V dropped 5 bases and J dropped 9 bases, with 14 bases sitting between them. The CDR3 runs 13 residues. In germline, CDR1 is SGHTA, CDR2 FQGNSA. For the CDR3, the DNA is TGTGCCAGCAGCAACAACAGGGGAGGTGAGCAGTTCTTC. It is translated as CASSNNRGGEQFF.

The gene calls are TRBV9 and TRBJ1-1; TRBD1 aligns across 8 bases. The J segment lost 5 bases and the V segment lost 0 bases, leaving 3 bases of the junction unmatched. Germline V gene lookup returns CDR1 SGDLS and CDR2 YYNGEE. CDR3 length: 14 residues. Here the CDR3 reads CASSVGTGLTEAFF. The CDR3 DNA reads TGTGCCAGCAGCGTAGGGACAGGGCTTACTGAAGCTTTCTTT.

The chain employs TRBV28 and TRBJ1-1; 7 bases line up with TRBD1. The germline CDR1 and CDR2 sequences are MDHEN and SYDVKM. J was trimmed by 8 bases and V by 2 bases; bases with no gene match: 8. The CDR3 spans 14 residues. This chain's CDR3 is CASSLRTGSREAFF. CDR3 coding DNA: TGTGCCAGCAGTTTAAGGACAGGCTCAAGGGAAGCTTTCTTT.

This rearrangement joins TRBV6-5 to TRBJ1-5, with D possibly TRBD1 on 5 matching bases. Germline-derived CDR1 and CDR2 are MNHEY and SVGAGI. V was clipped by 7 bases and J by 7 bases, with 14 bases between them. The CDR3 runs 13 residues. CDR3 DNA sequence: TGTGCCAGCACGCGGGGGAGTGGACAGCCCCAGCATTTT. Translation gives CASTRGSGQPQHF.